This T cell receptor (beta chain) was sequenced for a study of blood T cell repertoires in COVID-19 (TCRdb year 2020). Context from the whole study: Samples from collaborators originated in the United States, Italy and Spain and spanned both the acute and convalescent phases of COVID-19. The samples were drawn from the first 160 participants of the ongoing ImmuneRACE study and from 1,254 subjects provided by 6 global collaborators. The repertoires were released in a freely available public database intended as a resource for research on the immune response to SARS-CoV-2. Deeply sampled blood TCRbeta repertoires from subjects exposed to, actively infected with, or recovered from COVID-19 were included in the dataset. The prospective study material was composed of cDNA or gDNA derived from T cells, B-cell-depleted T cells, or PBMCs. Where HLA class I and class II types were available, the types were taken from metadata supplied by the sample provider, not from assay-based typing. Sample metadata almost always included a de-identified subject ID, COVID-19 status, age in years and sex.

The CDR3 has 14 amino acids, counting the end cysteine and phenylalanine. The CDR3 DNA has 42 bases and is translated from base 1. Reading the germline V gene gives CDR1 SQVTM and CDR2 ANQGSEA. The V and J ends are trimmed by 4 bases and 1 base, leaving 13 bases between them. General study outcomes and caveats: The quantity of clinical and demographic metadata differed by source and by participant and was supplied without curation.

A remark on this clone: Its recognized antigen is unknown. Base qualities are not recorded, but no much larger clone differs from it by a single base.

In the prospective study, participants were about 18 to 95 years old, resided in approximately 22 geographic areas of the United States, and were enrolled through a virtual design. In the prospective study, cohorts were assigned on the basis of participant-reported clinical history obtained from a screening survey and a study questionnaire. Mobile phlebotomists in the prospective study collected whole blood, serum and a nasopharyngeal or oropharyngeal swab from every participant. Participants in the prospective study had the option to provide additional blood draws and questionnaires over a roughly two-month period. Before DNA extraction, blood samples from the prospective study were shipped at room temperature or frozen. The immunoSEQ Assay, a bias-controlled multiplex PCR, was used to amplify TCRbeta CDR3 regions from genomic DNA. Per the source publication's procedure: Within the assay, amplification of reference gene primers was used to estimate how many nucleated cells each sample contained. Sequence reads were collapsed and filtered to measure the absolute abundance of every unique TCRbeta CDR3 rearrangement. For each sample, productive Simpson clonality was calculated by taking the square root of Simpson's diversity index across productive rearrangements. This is the immuneACCESS table as TCRdb keeps it, with only in-frame sequences that have V and J called. A part of the clones is gone; compared with another copy, unresolved V genes explain less than half, and the rest is unexplained. V and J calls and clone size are as listed in that table; D and trimming were resolved from the DNA. The table for this sample lists approximately 220,000 clones; 80% to 90% of them were counted only once. Jointly, the top ten make up 3% to 4% of the sample.

The sequencing input was PBMCs or T cells enriched from blood (not recorded which). Recombination connected TRBV29-1 to TRBJ1-1; 5 matching bases give a weak D call of TRBD1. The receptor was isolated from a young woman in a cohort exposed to, infected with or recovered from COVID-19 (not recorded which). In nucleotide form, the sequence is TGCAGCGTTGGGGGGACTCAGGAGAACACTGAAGCTTTCTTT. Its coded protein is CSVGGTQENTEAFF. Outside the CDR3, residues come from the reference TRBV29-1 and TRBJ1-1 proteins, so the full variable domain is: SAVISQKPSRDICQRGTSLTIQCQVDSQVTMMFWYRQQPGQSLTLIATANQGSEATYESGFVIDKFPISRPNLTFSTLTVSNMSPEDSSIYLCSVGGTQENTEAFFGQGTRLTVV.